These T cell receptor beta chains were read from a single sample in a study of T cells after somatic rescue of genetic block. The protocol was immunoSEQ multiplex PCR, while the TCRdb copy is restricted to in-frame clones and leaves out a portion. Seen here are tens of thousands of clones, about 90% observed once, and the top ten hold about 2.7%. The specimen was peripheral blood mononuclear cells (PBMCs). Receptors were obtained from a middle-aged man. Both conserved end residues are part of each CDR3. Each record gives: D gene, clone size, V gene, J gene, CDR3 DNA, CDR3 protein. A D gene is named only where the DNA matches it firmly. Where a row states a size, it is once, few, many or the class of an expanded clone; other rows omit it.

.	.	TRBV19	TRBJ2-6	TGTGCCAGTAGTATTCCTGGGGCCAACGTCCTGACTTTC	CASSIPGANVLTF
.	once	TRBV5-5	TRBJ2-7	TGTGCCAGCAGCTTAACCTACGAGCAGTACTTC	CASSLTYEQYF
TRBD1	.	TRBV10-3	TRBJ1-4	TGTGCCATCAGTGACACAGGGGCAACTAATGAAAAACTGTTTTTT	CAISDTGATNEKLFF
.	few	TRBV19	TRBJ1-1	TGTGCCAGTACCCCGTTCGGGGGCACTGAAGCTTTCTTT	CASTPFGGTEAFF
.	few	TRBV4-1	TRBJ1-6	TGCGCCAGCAGCCAAGATGGGGTCTCACCCCTCCACTTT	CASSQDGVSPLHF
TRBD1	.	TRBV28	TRBJ2-3	TGTGCCAGCAGCTTACTACCGGGACAGGGCACAGATACGCAGTATTTT	CASSLLPGQGTDTQYF
.	few	TRBV4-1	TRBJ2-1	TGCGCCAGCAGCCAGGAGAGACTAGAGGGTGAGCAGTTCTTC	CASSQERLEGEQFF
.	.	TRBV2	TRBJ2-5	TGTGCCAGCAGTGAAGAGGAGGTGTTCGCGGGACAAGAGACCCAGTACTTC	CASSEEEVFAGQETQYF
.	.	TRBV4-1	TRBJ1-2	TGCGCCAGCAGCCAAGTTATCCGAGCAGGGGATGGCTACACCTTC	CASSQVIRAGDGYTF
.	.	TRBV6-7	TRBJ2-7	TGTGCCAGCAGAAATTCCGGGACGGAAGCCTACGAGCAGTACTTC	CASRNSGTEAYEQYF
TRBD2	.	TRBV10-2	TRBJ2-3	TGCGCCAGCAGTCGGCTAGCGGGAGTTTATACGCAGTATTTT	CASSRLAGVYTQYF
TRBD2	.	TRBV14	TRBJ2-1	TGTGCCAGCAGCCAACTAGCGGGAGGCCTCAATGAGCAGTTCTTC	CASSQLAGGLNEQFF
.	.	TRBV19	TRBJ1-2	TGTGCCAGTAGTATAGCCGGCAATTTATATGGCTACACCTTC	CASSIAGNLYGYTF
.	.	TRBV11-2	TRBJ1-1	TGTGCCAGCAGCTTAGAAGTGAGGAGCACTGAAGCTTTCTTT	CASSLEVRSTEAFF
.	few	TRBV5-1	TRBJ1-1	TGCGCCAGCAGCTTGGCAGGGTCGGGCACTGAAGCTTTCTTT	CASSLAGSGTEAFF
.	.	TRBV20-1	TRBJ2-7	TGCAGTGCGACAGAAACCTACGAGCAGTACTTC	CSATETYEQYF
.	.	TRBV30	TRBJ1-1	TGTGCCTGGAGTGTACATGCGGCGGGGGCTGAAGCTTTCTTT	CAWSVHAAGAEAFF
.	.	TRBV4-1	TRBJ2-7	TGCGCCAGCAGCCGAAATTCGGGGGCTAGCGGTTCCTACGAGCAGTACTTC	CASSRNSGASGSYEQYF
.	.	TRBV29-1	TRBJ2-5	TGCAGCGTTGAAGATCAAGGGGCGGACATTTGGGAGACCCAGTACTTC	CSVEDQGADIWETQYF
.	.	TRBV7-8	TRBJ1-5	TGTGCCAGCAGCTTATTAGATGGGGGGACTCAGCCCCAGCATTTT	CASSLLDGGTQPQHF
.	.	TRBV28	TRBJ1-4	TGTGCCAGCAGTTTCGTTAGGCCTAATGAAAAACTGTTTTTT	CASSFVRPNEKLFF
TRBD1	.	TRBV5-1	TRBJ2-5	TGCGCCAGCGGCGGACAGGGCGTAGAGACCCAGTACTTC	CASGGQGVETQYF
TRBD1	.	TRBV6-6	TRBJ1-3	TGTGCCAGCAGGGGACAGGGAGCAGATACGGGAAACACCATATATTTT	CASRGQGADTGNTIYF
.	.	TRBV5-1	TRBJ1-1	TGCGCCAGCAGCTTGGGGGGAGATAACACTGAAGCTTTCTTT	CASSLGGDNTEAFF
TRBD2	.	TRBV30	TRBJ2-7	TGTGCCTGGAGTGTATTCTCCCTCAAGCGGGGTTACGCCCACGAGCAGTACTTC	CAWSVFSLKRGYAHEQYF
.	.	TRBV10-3	TRBJ2-1	TGTGCCATCAGTGAGACATTCTACAATGAGCAGTTCTTC	CAISETFYNEQFF
TRBD2	.	TRBV7-2	TRBJ2-2	TGTGCCAGCAGCGGACTAGCGGCGAGGGTAGGCGGGGAGCTGTTTTTT	CASSGLAARVGGELFF
TRBD1	.	TRBV7-9	TRBJ1-4	TGTGCCAGCAGCACTTGGGACAGGTCCGAGGAAAAACTGTTTTTT	CASSTWDRSEEKLFF
.	.	TRBV2	TRBJ2-6	TGTGCCAGCAGCGACCCGGGCATCTCTGGGGCCAACGTCCTGACTTTC	CASSDPGISGANVLTF
.	.	TRBV18	TRBJ1-5	TGTGCCAGCTCACCAGGAACCGTCAATCAGCCCCAGCATTTT	CASSPGTVNQPQHF
.	once	TRBV10-3	TRBJ1-2	TGTGCCATCAGTGCAGACCCATCGCGTGGCTACACCTTC	CAISADPSRGYTF
.	.	TRBV19	TRBJ2-7	TGTGCCAGTAGCCTTGTATCGTTAGGGGGGACAACGGGAGAGCAGTACTTC	CASSLVSLGGTTGEQYF
TRBD1	.	TRBV11-2	TRBJ2-4	TGTGCCAGCAGCAAAACGACAGGGGCCAAAAACATTCAGTACTTC	CASSKTTGAKNIQYF
TRBD1	few	TRBV2	TRBJ2-1	TGTGCCAGCAGTCCAGGACAGGGGCCCAGGGATGAGCAGTTCTTC	CASSPGQGPRDEQFF
TRBD1	few	TRBV6-5	TRBJ1-6	TGTGCCAGCAGCGGGACAGGGGCTTATAATTCACCCCTCCACTTT	CASSGTGAYNSPLHF
TRBD2	.	TRBV11-2	TRBJ2-3	TGTGCCAGCAGCTTAGAATTCTATCCCTGGGCGGGAGATAGCACAGATACGCAGTATTTT	CASSLEFYPWAGDSTDTQYF
TRBD1	.	TRBV29-1	TRBJ2-7	TGCAGCGTTCTCGACAGGGAAATGGACGAGCAGTACTTC	CSVLDREMDEQYF
TRBD2	.	TRBV9	TRBJ2-1	TGTGCCAGCAGGGCCTTTGGGGGAGGGCCGTGGTTCTTC	CASRAFGGGPWFF
TRBD1	.	TRBV9	TRBJ2-1	TGTGCCAGCAGCGTAGGACAGGGCGGGAATGAGCAGTTCTTC	CASSVGQGGNEQFF
.	once	TRBV28	TRBJ1-1	TGTGCCGGCACAGCGAGTTTGGGGAACACTGAAGCTTTCTTT	CAGTASLGNTEAFF
.	.	TRBV6-6	TRBJ2-7	TGTGCCAGCAGTCTCCCCGGCCCCAACGACGAGCAGTACTTC	CASSLPGPNDEQYF
TRBD2	.	TRBV5-1	TRBJ2-7	TGCGCCAGCAGCTTGGTCGCTAGCGGAACCTACGAGCAGTACTTC	CASSLVASGTYEQYF
.	.	TRBV19	TRBJ2-2	TGTGCCAGTAGTATCGGGACAAGCAACACCGGGGAGCTGTTTTTT	CASSIGTSNTGELFF
.	.	TRBV4-3	TRBJ1-3	TGCGCCAGCAGCCAAGGGAGGGGTATTACTGGAAACACCATATATTTT	CASSQGRGITGNTIYF
TRBD1	.	TRBV14	TRBJ2-5	TGTGCCAGCAGCAGAACAGGGGTTGAGACCCAGTACTTC	CASSRTGVETQYF
TRBD1	.	TRBV7-8	TRBJ1-4	TGTGCCAGCAGCTCCACAGGGGCATTTAATGAAAAACTGTTTTTT	CASSSTGAFNEKLFF
TRBD1	.	TRBV28	TRBJ2-3	TGTGCCAGCCGGGACAGGGGGCGCGGAGATACGCAGTATTTT	CASRDRGRGDTQYF
.	.	TRBV5-6	TRBJ2-7	TGTGCCAGCAGCTTGGCCCACGGGAGAGGCGGCGACGAGCAGTACTTC	CASSLAHGRGGDEQYF
.	.	TRBV6-5	TRBJ1-2	TGTGCCAGCAGTTACCTCGAAAATCCAGTTGGCTACACCTTC	CASSYLENPVGYTF
.	.	TRBV4-1	TRBJ2-7	TGCGCCAGCAGCCAAGAGTGGACGGACCGCTACGAGCAGTACTTC	CASSQEWTDRYEQYF
TRBD1	.	TRBV30	TRBJ1-1	TGTGCCTGGAGTCTGCCCCGGACAGGGGCCACTGAAGCTTTCTTT	CAWSLPRTGATEAFF